Detailed here is one T cell receptor beta chain. These data are taken from a study of blood T cells in healthy people across ages. In germline, CDR1 is DFQATT, CDR2 SNEGSKA (reference sequence). The trim removed 4 bases at V and 4 bases at J, leaving 2 bases unmatched. The CDR3 contains 13 residues. The use of a sample-barcoded 5' primer and a J-beta primer mix characterized a second PCR of 7 to 11 cycles. Template switching added a 12-random-nucleotide identifier to every cDNA molecule. TCRdb recomputed calls from the 5' RACE reads with MiXCR, one row per CDR3 protein. The data hold 600,000 to 650,000 distinct CDR3 sequences, with 58% observed a single time.

The rearrangement links TRBV20-1 to TRBJ1-2; 11 bases match TRBD1. Sequenced material: blood. The clonotype was recovered from a man in his sixties in good health. CDR3 sequence: CSATGTGGYGYTF. CDR3 DNA sequence: TGCAGTGCTACCGGGACAGGGGGCTATGGCTACACCTTC.